This T cell receptor beta chain emerged from a study of T cells in localized non-small cell lung cancer. Study-level findings and limits: Heterogeneity within the tumor remains possible, as just one region underwent sequencing.

Germline V lookup: CDR1 MNHEY, CDR2 SVGAGI. V was clipped by 0 bases and J by 0 bases, with 9 bases between them. The CDR3 runs to 15 residues. Sequenced by immunoSEQ multiplex PCR; TCRdb stores in-frame clones only, minus some. This sample carries about 40,000 clones, approximately 88% of them seen once, and the ten largest clones take less than 3.5%. As regards this clone: Its target is unknown.

The rearrangement joins TRBV6-5 to TRBJ2-7; possible D gene TRBD1, 5 bases. This sequence was found in a woman aged 35 to 70 with stage I lung adenocarcinoma. This material consisted of peripheral blood, taken before any cancer treatment. This CDR3 is CASSYSTASSYEQYF. DNA of the CDR3: TGTGCCAGCAGTTACTCGACAGCGAGCTCCTACGAGCAGTACTTC.